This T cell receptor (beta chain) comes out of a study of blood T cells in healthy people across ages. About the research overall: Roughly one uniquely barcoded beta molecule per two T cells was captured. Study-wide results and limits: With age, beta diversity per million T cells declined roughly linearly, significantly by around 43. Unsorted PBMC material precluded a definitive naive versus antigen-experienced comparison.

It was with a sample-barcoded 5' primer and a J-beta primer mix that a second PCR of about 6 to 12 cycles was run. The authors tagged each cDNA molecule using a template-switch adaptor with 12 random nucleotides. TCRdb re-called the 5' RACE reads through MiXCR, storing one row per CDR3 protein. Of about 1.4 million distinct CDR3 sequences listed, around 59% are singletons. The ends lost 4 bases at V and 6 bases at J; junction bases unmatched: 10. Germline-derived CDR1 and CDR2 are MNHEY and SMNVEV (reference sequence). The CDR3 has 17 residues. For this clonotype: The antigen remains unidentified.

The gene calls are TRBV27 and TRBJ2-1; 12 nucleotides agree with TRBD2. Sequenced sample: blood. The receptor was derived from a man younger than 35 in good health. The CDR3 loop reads CASSSLTSGGARNEQFF. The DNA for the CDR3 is TGTGCCAGCAGTTCCCTGACTAGCGGGGGCGCCCGCAATGAGCAGTTCTTC.